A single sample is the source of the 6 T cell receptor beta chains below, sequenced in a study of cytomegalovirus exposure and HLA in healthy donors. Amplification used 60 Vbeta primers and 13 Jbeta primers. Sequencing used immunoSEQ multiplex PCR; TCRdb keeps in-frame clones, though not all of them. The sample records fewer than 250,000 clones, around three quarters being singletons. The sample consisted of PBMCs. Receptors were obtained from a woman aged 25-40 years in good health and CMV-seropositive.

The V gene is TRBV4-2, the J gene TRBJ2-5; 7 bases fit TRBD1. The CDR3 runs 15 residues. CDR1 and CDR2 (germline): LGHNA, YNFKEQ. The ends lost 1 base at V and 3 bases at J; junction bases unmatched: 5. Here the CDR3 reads CASSQVEGAKETQYF. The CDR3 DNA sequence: TGTGCCAGCAGCCAAGTCGAGGGGGCCAAAGAGACCCAGTACTTC.

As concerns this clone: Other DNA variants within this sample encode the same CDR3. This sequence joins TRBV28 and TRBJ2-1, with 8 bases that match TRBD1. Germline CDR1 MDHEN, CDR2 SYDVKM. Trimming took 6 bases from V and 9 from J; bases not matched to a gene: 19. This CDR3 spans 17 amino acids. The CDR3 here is CASSYESGTGGNIEQFF. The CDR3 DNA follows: TGTGCCAGCAGCTACGAATCCGGGACAGGCGGAAATATTGAGCAGTTCTTC.

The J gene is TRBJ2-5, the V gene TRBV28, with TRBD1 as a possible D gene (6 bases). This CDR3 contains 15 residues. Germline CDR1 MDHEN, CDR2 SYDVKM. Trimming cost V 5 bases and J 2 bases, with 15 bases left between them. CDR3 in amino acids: CASSAETGRQETQYF. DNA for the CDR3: TGTGCCAGCAGTGCAGAGACAGGAAGACAAGAGACCCAGTACTTC.

The chain's CDR3 is CASSLGGGTEAFF. CDR3 nucleotide sequence: TGTGCCAGTAGCCTCGGGGGGGGCACTGAAGCTTTCTTT. The chain employs TRBV19 and TRBJ1-1; weak D call: TRBD1 (5 bases). V shed 6 bases and J shed 4 bases, with 12 bases lying between them. CDR1 LNHDA and CDR2 SQIVND come from the germline V gene (reference sequence). This CDR3 has 13 amino acids.

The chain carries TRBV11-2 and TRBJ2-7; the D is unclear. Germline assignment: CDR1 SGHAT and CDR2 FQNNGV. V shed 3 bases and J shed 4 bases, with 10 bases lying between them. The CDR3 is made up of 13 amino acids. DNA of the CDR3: TGTGCCAGCAGCTTCCCCCGTACTTACGAGCAGTACTTC. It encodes CASSFPRTYEQYF. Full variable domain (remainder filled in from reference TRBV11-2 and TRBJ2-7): EAGVAQSPRYKIIEKRQSVAFWCNPISGHATLYWYQQILGQGPKLLIQFQNNGVVDDSQLPKDRFSAERLKGVDSTLKIQPAKLEDSAVYLCASSFPRTYEQYFGPGTRLTVT.

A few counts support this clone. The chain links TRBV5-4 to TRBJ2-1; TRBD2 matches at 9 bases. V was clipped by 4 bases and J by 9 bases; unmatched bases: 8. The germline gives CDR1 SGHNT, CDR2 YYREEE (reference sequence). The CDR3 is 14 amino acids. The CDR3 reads CASSPGLAMSEQFF. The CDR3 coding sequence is TGTGCCAGCAGCCCGGGACTAGCTATGAGTGAGCAGTTCTTC.